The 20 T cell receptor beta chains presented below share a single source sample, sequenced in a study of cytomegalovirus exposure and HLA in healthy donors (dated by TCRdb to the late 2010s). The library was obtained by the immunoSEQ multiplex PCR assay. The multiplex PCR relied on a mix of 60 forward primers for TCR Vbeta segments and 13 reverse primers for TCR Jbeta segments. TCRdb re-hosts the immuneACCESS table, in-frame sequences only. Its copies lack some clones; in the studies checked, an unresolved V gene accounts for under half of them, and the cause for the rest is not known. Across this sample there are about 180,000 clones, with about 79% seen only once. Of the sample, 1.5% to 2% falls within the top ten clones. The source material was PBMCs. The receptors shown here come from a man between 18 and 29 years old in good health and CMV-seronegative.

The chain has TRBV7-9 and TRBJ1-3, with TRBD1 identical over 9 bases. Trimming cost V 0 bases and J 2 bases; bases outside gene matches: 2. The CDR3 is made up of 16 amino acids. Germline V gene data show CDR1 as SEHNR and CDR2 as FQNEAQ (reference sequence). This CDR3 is CASSLAGQGTGNTIYF. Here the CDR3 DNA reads TGTGCCAGCAGCTTAGCGGGACAGGGTACTGGAAACACCATATATTTT.

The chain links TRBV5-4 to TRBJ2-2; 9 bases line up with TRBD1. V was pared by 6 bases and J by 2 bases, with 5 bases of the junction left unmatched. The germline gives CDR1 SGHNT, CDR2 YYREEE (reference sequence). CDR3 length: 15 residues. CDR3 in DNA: TGTGCCAGCAAGATGGACAGGGGCAACACCGGGGAGCTGTTTTTT. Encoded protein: CASKMDRGNTGELFF.

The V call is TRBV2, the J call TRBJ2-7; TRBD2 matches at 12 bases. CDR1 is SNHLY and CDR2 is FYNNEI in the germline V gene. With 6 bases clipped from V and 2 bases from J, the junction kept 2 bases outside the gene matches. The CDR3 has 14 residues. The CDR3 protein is CASRASGGAYEQYF. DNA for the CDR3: TGTGCCAGCAGGGCTAGCGGGGGGGCCTACGAGCAGTACTTC.

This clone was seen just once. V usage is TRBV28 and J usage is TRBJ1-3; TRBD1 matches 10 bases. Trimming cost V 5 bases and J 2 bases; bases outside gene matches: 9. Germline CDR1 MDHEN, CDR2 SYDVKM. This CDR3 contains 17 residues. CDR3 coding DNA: TGTGCCAGCAGTCCATACCTGACAGGGGGCGCTGGAAACACCATATATTTT. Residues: CASSPYLTGGAGNTIYF.

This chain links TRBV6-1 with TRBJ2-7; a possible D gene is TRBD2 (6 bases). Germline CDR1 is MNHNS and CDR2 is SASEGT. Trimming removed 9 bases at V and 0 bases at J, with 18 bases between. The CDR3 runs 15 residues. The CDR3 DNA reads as TGTGCCAGTTCAGTCGGTGCGGGGCCCTCCTACGAGCAGTACTTC. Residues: CASSVGAGPSYEQYF.

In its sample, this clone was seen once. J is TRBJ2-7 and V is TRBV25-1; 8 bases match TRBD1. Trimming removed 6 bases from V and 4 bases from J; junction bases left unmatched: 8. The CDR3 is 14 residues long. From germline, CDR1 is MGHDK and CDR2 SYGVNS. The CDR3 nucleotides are TGTGCCAGCAGGGGGACAGGCCAGGGGTACGAGCAGTACTTC. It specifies CASRGTGQGYEQYF.

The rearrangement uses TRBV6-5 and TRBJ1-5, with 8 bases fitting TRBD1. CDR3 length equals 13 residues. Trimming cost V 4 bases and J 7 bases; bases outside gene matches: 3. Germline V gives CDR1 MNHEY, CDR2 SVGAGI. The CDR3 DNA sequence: TGTGCCAGCAGTTCCCGGGACAGGCAGCCCCAGCATTTT. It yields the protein CASSSRDRQPQHF.

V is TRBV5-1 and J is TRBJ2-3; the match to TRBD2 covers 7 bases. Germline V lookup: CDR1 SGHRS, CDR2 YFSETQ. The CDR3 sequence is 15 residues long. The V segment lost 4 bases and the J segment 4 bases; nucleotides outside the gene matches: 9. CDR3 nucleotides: TGCGCCAGCAGCCCTACCGCGGGGGTCTCAGATACGCAGTATTTT. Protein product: CASSPTAGVSDTQYF.

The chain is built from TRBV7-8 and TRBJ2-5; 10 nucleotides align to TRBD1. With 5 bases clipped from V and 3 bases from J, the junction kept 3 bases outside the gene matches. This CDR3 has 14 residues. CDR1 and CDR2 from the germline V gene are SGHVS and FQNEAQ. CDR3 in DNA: TGTGCCAGCAGCCGACAGGGGGCAAAAGAGACCCAGTACTTC. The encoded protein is CASSRQGAKETQYF.

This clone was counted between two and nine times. CDR3 sequence (DNA): TGTGCCAGCAGCCAACTGACAGGGGCGGGACAGCCCCAGCATTTT. Translating it yields CASSQLTGAGQPQHF. The rearrangement links TRBV16 to TRBJ1-5; 8 nucleotides match TRBD1. Germline V gene data show CDR1 as KGHSY and CDR2 as FQNENV. This CDR3 comprises 15 residues. V shed 2 bases, J shed 7 bases, and the junction held 7 bases outside the gene matches.

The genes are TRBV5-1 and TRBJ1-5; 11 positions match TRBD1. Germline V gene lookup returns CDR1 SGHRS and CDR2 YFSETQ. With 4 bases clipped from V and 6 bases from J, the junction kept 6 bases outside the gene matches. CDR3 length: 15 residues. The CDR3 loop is CASSVGTGGGQPQHF. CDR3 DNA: TGCGCCAGCAGCGTCGGGACAGGGGGTGGTCAGCCCCAGCATTTT. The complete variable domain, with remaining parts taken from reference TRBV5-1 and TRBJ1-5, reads KAGVTQTPRYLIKTRGQQVTLSCSPISGHRSVSWYQQTPGQGLQFLFEYFSETQRNKGNFPGRFSGRQFSNSRSEMNVSTLELGDSALYLCASSVGTGGGQPQHFGDGTRLSIL.

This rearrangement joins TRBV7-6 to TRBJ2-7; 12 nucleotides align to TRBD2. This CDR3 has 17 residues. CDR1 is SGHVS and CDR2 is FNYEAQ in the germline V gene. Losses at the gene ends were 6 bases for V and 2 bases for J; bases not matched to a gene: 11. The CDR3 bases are TGTGCCAGCAGTCGACCCGTCCTAGCGGGAGGGCCCTACGAGCAGTACTTC. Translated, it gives CASSRPVLAGGPYEQYF.

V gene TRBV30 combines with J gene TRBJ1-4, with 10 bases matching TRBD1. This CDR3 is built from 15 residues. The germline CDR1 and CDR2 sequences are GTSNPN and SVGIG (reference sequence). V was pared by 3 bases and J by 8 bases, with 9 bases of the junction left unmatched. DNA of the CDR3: TGTGCCTGGAGCCCGGGACAGGGGATAGGAGAAAAACTGTTTTTT. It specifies CAWSPGQGIGEKLFF.

Here the CDR3 DNA reads TGTGCCTGGAGGGGCGAATTAGAGCAGTTCTTC. Residues: CAWRGELEQFF. This chain uses TRBV30 with TRBJ2-1, with D unresolved. V was clipped by 3 bases and J by 10 bases, with 10 bases between them. Germline V gene sequence: CDR1 GTSNPN, CDR2 SVGIG (reference sequence). The CDR3 consists of 11 residues.

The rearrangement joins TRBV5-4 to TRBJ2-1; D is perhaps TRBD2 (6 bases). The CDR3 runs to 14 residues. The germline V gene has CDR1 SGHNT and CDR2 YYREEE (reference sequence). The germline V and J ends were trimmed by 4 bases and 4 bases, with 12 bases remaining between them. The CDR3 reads CASSRAGTYNEQFF. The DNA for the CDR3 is TGTGCCAGCAGCCGAGCCGGGACTTACAATGAGCAGTTCTTC.

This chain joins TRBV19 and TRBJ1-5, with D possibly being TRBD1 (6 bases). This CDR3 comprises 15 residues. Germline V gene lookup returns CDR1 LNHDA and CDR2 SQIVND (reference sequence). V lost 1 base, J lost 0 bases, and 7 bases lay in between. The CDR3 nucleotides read TGTGCCAGTAGTATAGGGACAGCTAGCAATCAGCCCCAGCATTTT. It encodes CASSIGTASNQPQHF.

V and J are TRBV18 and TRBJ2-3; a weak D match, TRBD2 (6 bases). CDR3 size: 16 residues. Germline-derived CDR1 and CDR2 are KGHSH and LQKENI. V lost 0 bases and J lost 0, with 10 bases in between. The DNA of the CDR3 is TGTGCCAGCTCACCACCGATAGGGACTAGCACAGATACGCAGTATTTT. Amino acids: CASSPPIGTSTDTQYF.

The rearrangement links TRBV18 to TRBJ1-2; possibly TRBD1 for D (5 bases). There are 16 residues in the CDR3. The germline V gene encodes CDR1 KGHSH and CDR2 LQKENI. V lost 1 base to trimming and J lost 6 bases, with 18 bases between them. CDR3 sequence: CASSPLVRLLGHGYTF. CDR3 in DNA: TGTGCCAGCTCACCACTAGTTCGCCTCTTGGGGCATGGCTACACCTTC.

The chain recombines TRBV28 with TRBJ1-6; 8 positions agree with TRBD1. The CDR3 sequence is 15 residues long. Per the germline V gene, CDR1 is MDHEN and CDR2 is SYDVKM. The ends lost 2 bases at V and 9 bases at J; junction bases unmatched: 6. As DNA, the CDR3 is TGTGCCAGCAGTTTACCAACAGGGGGAGGTTCACCCCTCCACTTT. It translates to CASSLPTGGGSPLHF.

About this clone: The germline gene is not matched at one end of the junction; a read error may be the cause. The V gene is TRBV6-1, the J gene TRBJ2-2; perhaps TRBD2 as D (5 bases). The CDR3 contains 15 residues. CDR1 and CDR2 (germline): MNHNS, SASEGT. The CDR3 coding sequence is TGTGCCAGCAGTGAAGGAACTACAGAACACCGGGGAGCTGTTTTT. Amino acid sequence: CASSEGTTEHRGAVF.